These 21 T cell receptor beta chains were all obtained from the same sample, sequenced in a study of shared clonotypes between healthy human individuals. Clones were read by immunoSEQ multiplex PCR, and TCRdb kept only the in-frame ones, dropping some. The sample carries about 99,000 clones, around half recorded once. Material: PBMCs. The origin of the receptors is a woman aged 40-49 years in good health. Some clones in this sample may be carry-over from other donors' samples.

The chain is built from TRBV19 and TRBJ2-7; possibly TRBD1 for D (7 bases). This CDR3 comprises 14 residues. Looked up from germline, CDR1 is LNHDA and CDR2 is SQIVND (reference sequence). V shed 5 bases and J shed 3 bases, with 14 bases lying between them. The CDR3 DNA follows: TGTGCCAGTAGTGCGCACAGGGGAGGCTACGAGCAGTACTTC. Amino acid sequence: CASSAHRGGYEQYF.

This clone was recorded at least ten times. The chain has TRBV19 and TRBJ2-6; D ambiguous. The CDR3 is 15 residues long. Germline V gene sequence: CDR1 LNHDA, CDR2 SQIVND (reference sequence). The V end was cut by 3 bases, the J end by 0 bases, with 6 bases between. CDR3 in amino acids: CASSIHYSGANVLTF. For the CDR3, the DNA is TGTGCCAGTAGTATCCATTACTCTGGGGCCAACGTCCTGACTTTC.

The CDR3 coding sequence is TGTGCCAGCTCACTTGACAGGGCCGAAGGATCACCCCTCCACTTT. Protein: CASSLDRAEGSPLHF. V gene TRBV18 combines with J gene TRBJ1-6; 7 bases align to TRBD1. Germline CDR1 KGHSH, CDR2 LQKENI. The V segment lost 4 bases and the J segment 10 bases; nucleotides outside the gene matches: 10. The CDR3 is made up of 15 amino acids.

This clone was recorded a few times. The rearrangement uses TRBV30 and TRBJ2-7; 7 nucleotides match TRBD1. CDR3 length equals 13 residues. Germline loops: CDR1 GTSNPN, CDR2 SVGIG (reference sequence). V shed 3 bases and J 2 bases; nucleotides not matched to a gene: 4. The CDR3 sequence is CAWRDRSTYEQYF. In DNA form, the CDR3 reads TGTGCCTGGAGGGACAGGTCCACCTACGAGCAGTACTTC.

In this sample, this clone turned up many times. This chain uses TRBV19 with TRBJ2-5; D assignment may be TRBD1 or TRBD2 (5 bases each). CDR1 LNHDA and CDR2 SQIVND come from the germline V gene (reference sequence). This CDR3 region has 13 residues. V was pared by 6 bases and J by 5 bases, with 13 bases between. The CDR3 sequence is CASRVGGSETQYF. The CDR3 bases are TGTGCCAGTAGAGTTGGGGGAAGCGAGACCCAGTACTTC.

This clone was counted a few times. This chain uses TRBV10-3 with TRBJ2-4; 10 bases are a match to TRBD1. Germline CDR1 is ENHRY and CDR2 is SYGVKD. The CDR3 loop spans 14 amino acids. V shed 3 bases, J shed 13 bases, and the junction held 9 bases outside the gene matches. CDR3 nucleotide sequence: TGTGCCATCAGTGACTTACCGGGACAGGGGTTGCAGTACTTC. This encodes CAISDLPGQGLQYF.

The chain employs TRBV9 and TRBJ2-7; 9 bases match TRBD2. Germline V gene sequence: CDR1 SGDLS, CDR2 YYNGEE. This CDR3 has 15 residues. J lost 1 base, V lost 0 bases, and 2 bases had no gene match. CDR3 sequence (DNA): TGTGCCAGCAGCGTAGGAGCGGGAGGTTCCTACGAGCAGTACTTC. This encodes CASSVGAGGSYEQYF.

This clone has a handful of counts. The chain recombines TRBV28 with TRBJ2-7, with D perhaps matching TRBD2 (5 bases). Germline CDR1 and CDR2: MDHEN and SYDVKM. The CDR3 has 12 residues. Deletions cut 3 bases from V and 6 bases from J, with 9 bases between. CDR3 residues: CASSFRGTEQYF. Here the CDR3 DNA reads TGTGCCAGCAGTTTTCGGGGTACCGAGCAGTACTTC.

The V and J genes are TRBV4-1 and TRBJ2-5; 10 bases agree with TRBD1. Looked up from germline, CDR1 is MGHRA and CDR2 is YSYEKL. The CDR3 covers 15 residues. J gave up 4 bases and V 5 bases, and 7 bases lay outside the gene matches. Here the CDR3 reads CASSAWTGGVETQYF. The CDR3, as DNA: TGCGCCAGCAGCGCCTGGACAGGGGGGGTAGAGACCCAGTACTTC.

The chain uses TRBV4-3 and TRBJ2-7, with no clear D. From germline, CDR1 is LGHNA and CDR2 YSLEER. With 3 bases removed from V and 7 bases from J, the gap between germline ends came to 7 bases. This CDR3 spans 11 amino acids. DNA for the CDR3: TGCGCCAGCAGCCACGGCCGGGAGCAGTACTTC. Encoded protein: CASSHGREQYF.

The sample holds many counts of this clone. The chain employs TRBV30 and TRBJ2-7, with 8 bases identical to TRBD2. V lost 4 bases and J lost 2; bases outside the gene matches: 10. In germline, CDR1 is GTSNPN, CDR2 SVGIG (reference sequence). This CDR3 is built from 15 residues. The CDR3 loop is CAWIITSGSPYEQYF. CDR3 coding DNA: TGTGCCTGGATTATAACTAGCGGTAGCCCCTACGAGCAGTACTTC.

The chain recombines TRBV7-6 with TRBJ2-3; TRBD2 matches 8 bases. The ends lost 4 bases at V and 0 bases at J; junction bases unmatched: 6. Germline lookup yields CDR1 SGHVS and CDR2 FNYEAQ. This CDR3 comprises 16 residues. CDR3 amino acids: CASSSLSGTSTDTQYF. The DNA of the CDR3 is TGTGCCAGCAGCTCCCTTAGCGGGACTAGCACAGATACGCAGTATTTT.

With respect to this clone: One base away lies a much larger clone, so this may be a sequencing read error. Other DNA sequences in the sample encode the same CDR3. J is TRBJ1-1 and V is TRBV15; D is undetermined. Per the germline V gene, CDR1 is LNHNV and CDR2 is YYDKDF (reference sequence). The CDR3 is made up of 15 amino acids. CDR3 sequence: CATSRDGRAGTEAFF. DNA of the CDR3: TGTGCCACCAGCAGAGATGGTCGGGCAGGTACTGAGGCTTTCTTT.

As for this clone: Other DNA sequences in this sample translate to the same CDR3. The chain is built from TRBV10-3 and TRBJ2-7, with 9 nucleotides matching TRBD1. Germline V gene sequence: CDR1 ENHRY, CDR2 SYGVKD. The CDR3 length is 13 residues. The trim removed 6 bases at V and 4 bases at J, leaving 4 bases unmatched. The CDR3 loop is CAIRGGQGYEQYF. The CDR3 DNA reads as TGTGCCATCAGGGGGGGACAGGGATACGAGCAGTACTTC.

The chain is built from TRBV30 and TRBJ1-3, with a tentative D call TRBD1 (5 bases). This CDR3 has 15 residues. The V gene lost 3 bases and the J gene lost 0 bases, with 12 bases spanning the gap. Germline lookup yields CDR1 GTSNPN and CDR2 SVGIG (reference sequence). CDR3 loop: CAWRLKGFSGNTIYF. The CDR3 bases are TGTGCCTGGAGATTGAAGGGGTTCTCTGGAAACACCATATATTTT.

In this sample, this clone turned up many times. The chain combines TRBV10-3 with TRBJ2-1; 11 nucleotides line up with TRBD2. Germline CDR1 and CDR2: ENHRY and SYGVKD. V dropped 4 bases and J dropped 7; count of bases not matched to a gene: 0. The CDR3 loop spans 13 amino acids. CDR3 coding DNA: TGTGCCATCAGTGGGACTAGCGGGAATGAGCAGTTCTTC. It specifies CAISGTSGNEQFF.

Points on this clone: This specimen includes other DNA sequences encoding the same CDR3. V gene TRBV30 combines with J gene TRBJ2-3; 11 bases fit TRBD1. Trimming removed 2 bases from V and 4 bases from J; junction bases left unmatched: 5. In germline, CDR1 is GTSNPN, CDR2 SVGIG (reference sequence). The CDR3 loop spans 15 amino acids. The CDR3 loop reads CAWSSGQGGADTQYF. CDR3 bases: TGTGCCTGGAGTTCGGGACAGGGGGGAGCAGATACGCAGTATTTT.

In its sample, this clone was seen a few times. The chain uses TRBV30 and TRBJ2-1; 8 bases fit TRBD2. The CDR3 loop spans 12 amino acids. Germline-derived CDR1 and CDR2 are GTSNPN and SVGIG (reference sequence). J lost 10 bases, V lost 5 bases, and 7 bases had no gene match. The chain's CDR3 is CAWVAGGLEQFF. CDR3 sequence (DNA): TGTGCCTGGGTGGCGGGGGGACTGGAGCAGTTCTTC.

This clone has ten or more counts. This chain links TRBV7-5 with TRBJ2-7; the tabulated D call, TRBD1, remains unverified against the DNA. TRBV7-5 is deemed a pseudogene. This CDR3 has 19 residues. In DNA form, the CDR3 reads TGTGCCAGCAGCTTAGCGGTGAGAACAGGGGGACTGGGGTCCTACGAGCAGTACTTC. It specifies CASSLAVRTGGLGSYEQYF.

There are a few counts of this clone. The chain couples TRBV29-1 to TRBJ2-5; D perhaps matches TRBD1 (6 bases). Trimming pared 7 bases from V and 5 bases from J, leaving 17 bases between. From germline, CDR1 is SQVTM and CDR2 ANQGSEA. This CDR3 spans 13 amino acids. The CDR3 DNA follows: TGCAGCGGGGGTGGAACAGGGTGGGAGACCCAGTACTTC. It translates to CSGGGTGWETQYF.

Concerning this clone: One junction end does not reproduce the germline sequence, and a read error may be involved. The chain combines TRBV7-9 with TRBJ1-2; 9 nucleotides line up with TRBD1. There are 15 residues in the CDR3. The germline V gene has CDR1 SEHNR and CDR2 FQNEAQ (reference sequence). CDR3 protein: CASSYPGQGDHGYTF. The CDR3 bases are TGCGCCAGCAGTTATCCGGGACAGGGAGATCATGGCTACACCTTC.